This is a list of T cell receptor beta chains from one sample in a study of blood T cell repertoires in COVID-19. Clones were sequenced by immunoSEQ multiplex PCR, and TCRdb holds only the in-frame ones, with some missing. The sample shows around 270,000 clones, approximately 86% of them seen only once. The sample was peripheral blood. The receptor set was obtained from a man in his forties or fifties who had recovered from COVID-19. Both conserved end residues are part of each CDR3. Each record gives: J gene, V gene, clone size, D gene, CDR3 protein, CDR3 DNA. D genes are given only for firm matches. Size is stated for part of the rows, as once, few or many counts, or as a class when the clone is expanded.

>TRBJ1-2|TRBV6-6|.|.
CASSSSPTPRDGYTF
TGTGCCAGCAGCTCCTCCCCGACACCGAGAGATGGCTACACCTTC
>TRBJ1-2|TRBV5-4|.|TRBD1
CATSTGQAGVGYTF
TGTGCCACTTCAACGGGACAGGCGGGAGTGGGCTACACCTTC
>TRBJ1-6|TRBV5-6|few|.
CASSLPYSGPSHF
TGTGCCAGCAGCTTGCCATACTCAGGGCCCAGCCACTTT
>TRBJ1-2|TRBV6-1|.|.
CASSDGGLGYGYTF
TGTGCCAGCAGTGACGGGGGTCTCGGCTATGGCTACACCTTC
>TRBJ1-5|TRBV19|.|.
CASAGVSQHF
TGTGCCAGTGCCGGGGTGTCCCAGCATTTT
>TRBJ2-7|TRBV7-9|.|.
CASSLVPSPEQYF
TGTGCCAGCAGCTTAGTTCCTAGCCCCGAGCAGTACTTC
>TRBJ1-4|TRBV7-9|.|TRBD1
CASSKTDGTGGDGNEKLFF
TGTGCCAGCAGCAAGACGGACGGGACAGGGGGCGATGGTAATGAAAAACTGTTTTTT
>TRBJ2-7|TRBV2|.|.
CASQKGLFYEQYF
TGTGCCAGCCAGAAGGGACTTTTTTACGAGCAGTACTTC
>TRBJ2-1|TRBV4-3|.|.
CASSPLDGHPYNEQFF
TGCGCCAGCAGCCCCCTCGATGGGCACCCCTACAATGAGCAGTTCTTC
>TRBJ2-1|TRBV23-1|.|TRBD2
CASSQRTSGRVFNEQFF
TGCGCCAGCAGTCAACGCACTAGCGGGAGGGTGTTTAATGAGCAGTTCTTC
>TRBJ2-3|TRBV3-1/TRBV3-2|few|TRBD2
CASSPLAGGTDTQYF
TGTGCCAGCAGCCCCCTAGCGGGGGGTACAGATACGCAGTATTTT
>TRBJ1-6|TRBV4-1|.|.
CASSQGGNSPLHF
TGCGCCAGCAGCCAAGGAGGAAATTCACCCCTCCACTTT
>TRBJ1-1|TRBV7-9|.|.
CASSSPTDGTQNLNTEAFF
TGTGCCAGCAGCTCCCCGACCGACGGGACTCAAAACCTGAACACTGAAGCTTTCTTT
>TRBJ2-3|TRBV19|.|TRBD1
CASSRTGSTDTQYF
TGTGCCAGTAGCAGGACAGGGTCCACAGATACGCAGTATTTT
>TRBJ2-5|TRBV6-5|once|.
CASSPRLVGLETQYF
TGTGCCAGCAGTCCCCGACTAGTAGGTTTAGAGACCCAGTACTTC
>TRBJ2-5|TRBV6-2/TRBV6-3|.|.
CASSYYRSLEVTQYF
TGTGCCAGCAGTTACTACCGTTCGTTAGAAGTGACCCAGTACTTC
>TRBJ1-2|TRBV6-5|.|.
CASSYSGYGYTF
TGTGCCAGCAGTTACTCCGGCTATGGCTACACCTTC
>TRBJ2-5|TRBV2|once|TRBD2
CASSLPTGTSFFEETQYF
TGTGCCAGCAGTCTACCAACCGGGACTAGCTTCTTCGAGGAGACCCAGTACTTC
>TRBJ2-3|TRBV6-5|once|TRBD2
CASSRARGGDTQYF
TGTGCCAGCAGTAGGGCTCGGGGGGGAGATACGCAGTATTTT
>TRBJ2-7|TRBV5-6|.|.
CASGGAQGGSLGQYF
TGTGCCAGCGGGGGGGCACAGGGGGGATCCTTGGGGCAGTACTTC
>TRBJ2-2|TRBV2|few|.
CASSEARLRNGELFF
TGTGCCAGCAGTGAAGCCAGGCTTCGAAACGGGGAGCTGTTTTTT
>TRBJ1-5|TRBV5-8|.|TRBD1
CASSPWTGGSQPQHF
TGTGCCAGCAGCCCCTGGACAGGGGGCAGTCAGCCCCAGCATTTT
>TRBJ2-7|TRBV27|.|TRBD2
CASSFWRGKGPYEQYF
TGTGCCAGCAGTTTCTGGCGGGGGAAGGGGCCCTACGAGCAGTACTTC
>TRBJ2-1|TRBV5-4|.|TRBD2
CASSLTLAGGREQFF
TGTGCCAGCAGCTTGACCCTAGCGGGAGGTCGTGAGCAGTTCTTC
>TRBJ2-7|TRBV6-1|.|.
CASSEERTDAPQQYF
TGTGCCAGCAGTGAAGAAAGGACAGACGCCCCTCAGCAGTACTTC
>TRBJ1-2|TRBV20-1|.|TRBD1
CSAGTAYGYTF
TGCAGTGCAGGGACAGCCTATGGCTACACCTTC
>TRBJ2-2|TRBV27|.|TRBD1
CASTLFGTGANTGELFF
TGTGCCAGCACCTTATTCGGGACAGGGGCCAACACCGGGGAGCTGTTTTTT
>TRBJ2-1|TRBV4-3|.|TRBD2
CASSRKSTGLAGPHEQFF
TGCGCCAGCAGCCGCAAAAGCACAGGACTAGCGGGGCCTCATGAGCAGTTCTTC
>TRBJ2-1|TRBV9|.|TRBD2
CASSAGLAFYNEQFF
TGTGCCAGCAGCGCTGGACTAGCCTTTTACAATGAGCAGTTCTTC
>TRBJ1-2|TRBV20-1|.|.
CSARVGDGYTF
TGCAGTGCTAGAGTAGGGGATGGCTACACCTTC
>TRBJ1-2|TRBV2|.|TRBD1
CASSDRGLHAYGYTF
TGTGCCAGCAGTGACAGGGGGCTGCATGCCTATGGCTACACCTTC
>TRBJ1-1|TRBV7-8|.|.
CASSLESTPGISTEAFF
TGTGCCAGCAGCTTAGAGTCGACCCCGGGAATCAGTACTGAAGCTTTCTTT
>TRBJ1-2|TRBV7-9|few|TRBD1
CASSLGTGQFDGYTF
TGTGCCAGCAGCTTAGGGACGGGACAGTTCGATGGCTACACCTTC
>TRBJ2-7|TRBV6-6|.|.
CASSRSSGYEQYF
TGTGCCAGCAGTCGGTCCTCAGGATACGAGCAGTACTTC
>TRBJ2-1|TRBV6-5|.|TRBD2
CASKLAGGVDEQFF
TGTGCCAGCAAACTAGCGGGAGGAGTGGATGAGCAGTTCTTC
>TRBJ1-5|TRBV5-3|.|.
CARSLGRVIVRNQPQHF
TGTGCCAGAAGCTTGGGCAGGGTGATTGTGCGGAATCAGCCCCAGCATTTT
>TRBJ2-3|TRBV6-5|.|.
CASRRDGSSTDTQYF
TGTGCCAGCAGGCGGGACGGGTCTAGCACAGATACGCAGTATTTT
>TRBJ1-2|TRBV30|once|.
CAWTGSLGYTF
TGTGCCTGGACCGGGAGCTTGGGCTACACCTTC
>TRBJ2-3|TRBV6-5|.|TRBD1
CASSPDRGWDTQYF
TGTGCCAGCAGCCCGGACAGGGGCTGGGATACGCAGTATTTT
>TRBJ1-1|TRBV9|.|.
CASSEGTHTEAFF
TGTGCCAGCAGCGAAGGGACACACACTGAAGCTTTCTTT
>TRBJ2-3|TRBV4-1|.|.
CASSQALATTDTQYF
TGCGCCAGCAGCCAGGCCCTAGCTACCACAGATACGCAGTATTTT
>TRBJ2-7|TRBV3-1/TRBV3-2|once|.
CASSQYITPSYEQYF
TGTGCCAGCAGCCAGTACATCACACCTTCCTACGAGCAGTACTTC
>TRBJ2-1|TRBV10-3|.|TRBD2
CAISESQRGTYNEQFF
TGTGCCATCAGTGAGTCTCAGCGGGGAACCTACAATGAGCAGTTCTTC
>TRBJ2-1|TRBV29-1|.|TRBD2
CSVGGLAGVRYNEQFF
TGCAGCGTTGGAGGACTAGCGGGAGTGAGGTACAATGAGCAGTTCTTC
>TRBJ1-1|TRBV7-2|.|.
CASSLGNRETFF
TGTGCCAGCAGCTTAGGGAACAGGGAGACTTTCTTT
>TRBJ2-1|TRBV10-3|.|.
CAISDLEESRGYEQFF
TGTGCCATCAGTGACCTCGAGGAGTCCCGAGGGTATGAGCAGTTCTTC
>TRBJ2-7|TRBV10-2|.|TRBD1
CASTKGTGKEHEQYF
TGCGCCAGCACAAAAGGGACAGGGAAGGAGCACGAGCAGTACTTC
>TRBJ2-7|TRBV2|.|TRBD1
CASSEEIQGAYEQYF
TGTGCCAGCAGTGAAGAGATACAGGGGGCCTACGAGCAGTACTTC
>TRBJ2-3|TRBV7-9|.|.
CASSPPTTDTQYF
TGTGCCAGCAGCCCCCCGACAACAGATACGCAGTATTTT
>TRBJ2-3|TRBV3-1/TRBV3-2|.|.
CASSQRSGGSTDTQYF
TGTGCCAGCAGCCAAAGGAGCGGCGGTAGCACAGATACGCAGTATTTT
>TRBJ2-7|TRBV30|.|.
CAWSVGGNSYEQYF
TGTGCCTGGAGTGTAGGGGGAAACTCCTACGAGCAGTACTTC
>TRBJ2-7|TRBV27|.|TRBD2
CASSSRGGVPYEQYF
TGTGCCAGCAGTTCCCGCGGGGGGGTCCCCTACGAGCAGTACTTC
>TRBJ2-5|TRBV11-2|.|TRBD2
CASSSGTSGSSGETQYF
TGTGCCAGCAGCTCGGGGACTAGCGGGAGTAGTGGAGAGACCCAGTACTTC
>TRBJ2-3|TRBV7-6|.|TRBD1
CASSLARQGGADTQYF
TGTGCCAGCAGCTTAGCAAGACAGGGTGGTGCAGATACGCAGTATTTT
>TRBJ2-6|TRBV5-1|.|.
CASSLAVVLTF
TGCGCCAGCAGCTTGGCGGTCGTCCTGACTTTC
>TRBJ2-2|TRBV23-1|.|.
CASSQSARKSNTGELFF
TGCGCCAGCAGTCAATCCGCCAGGAAGTCGAACACCGGGGAGCTGTTTTTT
>TRBJ2-7|TRBV10-1|.|TRBD2
CATSREGTYEQYF
TGCGCCACCTCGAGGGAGGGAACCTACGAGCAGTACTTC
>TRBJ2-7|TRBV4-2|.|TRBD2
CASSQDFVTSAEQYF
TGTGCCAGCAGCCAAGATTTCGTGACTAGCGCCGAGCAGTACTTC
>TRBJ1-1|TRBV5-6|once|.
CASSLRTAKGPTEAFF
TGTGCCAGCAGCCTTAGGACGGCGAAGGGGCCCACTGAAGCTTTCTTT